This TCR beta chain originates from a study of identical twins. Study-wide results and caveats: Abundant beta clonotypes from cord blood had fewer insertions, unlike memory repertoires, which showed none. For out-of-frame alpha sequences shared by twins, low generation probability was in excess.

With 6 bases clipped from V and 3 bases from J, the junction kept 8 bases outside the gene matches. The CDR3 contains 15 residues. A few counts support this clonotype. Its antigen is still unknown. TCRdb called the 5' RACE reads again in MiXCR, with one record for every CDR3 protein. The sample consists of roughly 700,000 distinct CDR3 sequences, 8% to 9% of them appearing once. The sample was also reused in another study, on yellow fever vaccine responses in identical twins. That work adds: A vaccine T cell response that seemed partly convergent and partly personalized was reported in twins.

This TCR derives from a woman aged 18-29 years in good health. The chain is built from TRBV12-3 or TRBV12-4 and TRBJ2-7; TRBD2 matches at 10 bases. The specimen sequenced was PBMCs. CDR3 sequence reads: CASSETSGNIYEQYF. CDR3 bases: TGTGCCAGCAGCGAAACTAGCGGGAATATCTACGAGCAGTACTTC.